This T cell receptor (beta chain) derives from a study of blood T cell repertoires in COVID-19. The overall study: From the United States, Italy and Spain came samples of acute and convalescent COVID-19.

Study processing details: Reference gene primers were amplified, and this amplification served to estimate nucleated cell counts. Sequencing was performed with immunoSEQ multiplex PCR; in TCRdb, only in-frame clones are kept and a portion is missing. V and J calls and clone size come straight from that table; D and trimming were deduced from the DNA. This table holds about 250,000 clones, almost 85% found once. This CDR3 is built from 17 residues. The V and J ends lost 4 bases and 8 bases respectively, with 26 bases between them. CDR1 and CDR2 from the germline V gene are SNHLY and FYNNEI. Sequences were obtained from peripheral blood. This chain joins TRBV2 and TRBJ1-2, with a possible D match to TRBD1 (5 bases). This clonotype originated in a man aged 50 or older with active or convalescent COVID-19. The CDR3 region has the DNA TGTGCCAGCAGTGGACAGCGCGGGATCGCTATCTATGGAGGCTACACCTTC. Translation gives CASSGQRGIAIYGGYTF.